The 27 T cell receptor beta chains below come from one sample, sequenced in a study of blood T cell repertoires in COVID-19. TCRdb keeps only in-frame clones here, not all; method: immunoSEQ multiplex PCR. The sample lists 400,000 to 500,000 clones, roughly 88% occurring once. The sample comprised PBMCs or T cells enriched from blood (not recorded which). Receptors were obtained from a woman between 18 and 29 years old who had been exposed to COVID-19.

The CDR3 loop is CASNAGSPSYEQYF. The CDR3 DNA reads as TGTGCCAGCAACGCGGGATCACCCTCCTACGAGCAGTACTTC. The V and J genes are TRBV6-5 and TRBJ2-7, with a tentative D call TRBD2 (6 bases). CDR3 length: 14 residues. V was cut by 7 bases and J by 0 bases, with 13 bases left in between. Germline lookup yields CDR1 MNHEY and CDR2 SVGAGI.

The genes are TRBV13 and TRBJ2-5; 11 positions match TRBD2. This CDR3 has 15 amino acids. V was clipped by 7 bases and J by 0 bases; unmatched bases: 4. Germline assignment: CDR1 PRHDT and CDR2 FYEKMQ (reference sequence). The DNA of the CDR3 is TGTGCCAGCAAACTAGCGGGGGAGTACCAAGAGACCCAGTACTTC. Amino acid sequence: CASKLAGEYQETQYF. The variable domain in full, completed from reference TRBV13 and TRBJ2-5, reads AAGVIQSPRHLIKEKRETATLKCYPIPRHDTVYWYQQGPGQDPQFLISFYEKMQSDKGSIPDRFSAQQFSDYHSELNMSSLELGDSALYFCASKLAGEYQETQYFGPGTRLLVL.

V gene TRBV29-1 combines with J gene TRBJ2-7, with D possibly being TRBD2 (5 bases). Germline loops: CDR1 SQVTM, CDR2 ANQGSEA. V lost 7 bases, J lost 5 bases, and 9 bases lay in between. The length of the CDR3 is 10 residues. CDR3 sequence (DNA): TGCAGCGCGGGGTCAAACGAGCAGTACTTC. This gives the protein CSAGSNEQYF.

The chain uses TRBV4-1 and TRBJ1-1, with 10 bases matching TRBD1. The junction had 7 bases not matched to a gene; V was cut back by 2 bases and J by 4 bases. CDR1 MGHRA and CDR2 YSYEKL come from the germline V gene. The CDR3 runs to 16 residues. DNA for the CDR3: TGCGCCAGCAGCCAACCGGACAGGGGGAGAGGCACTGAAGCTTTCTTT. Its translation is CASSQPDRGRGTEAFF.

The chain uses TRBV6-1 and TRBJ2-7; possibly TRBD1 for D (5 bases). CDR3 length: 14 residues. The germline V gene has CDR1 MNHNS and CDR2 SASEGT. With 1 base removed from V and 2 bases from J, the gap between germline ends came to 9 bases. The chain's CDR3 is CASSEGSGTYEQYF. The CDR3 DNA reads TGTGCCAGCAGTGAAGGGTCAGGGACCTACGAGCAGTACTTC.

The CDR3 here is CSVAGTADQPQHF. The DNA of the CDR3 is TGCAGCGTCGCCGGGACAGCAGATCAGCCCCAGCATTTT. V and J are TRBV29-1 and TRBJ1-5, with 7 bases identical to TRBD1. The germline V gene encodes CDR1 SQVTM and CDR2 ANQGSEA. The CDR3 runs to 13 residues. The junction had 7 bases not matched to a gene; V was cut back by 6 bases and J by 5 bases.

This chain joins TRBV2 and TRBJ1-4; 8 positions match TRBD1. J lost 12 bases, V lost 6 bases, and 6 bases had no gene match. The V gene's germline CDR1 is SNHLY and CDR2 FYNNEI. CDR3 length equals 12 residues. The CDR3: CASRKGQAELFF. The CDR3 DNA reads TGTGCCAGCAGGAAGGGACAGGCGGAACTGTTTTTT.

The chain couples TRBV21-1 to TRBJ2-7; the table's D gene call, TRBD2, was not cross checked with the DNA. TRBV21-1 represents a pseudogene. The CDR3 spans 18 residues. CDR3 loop: CASSKVASGRGSAYEQYF. DNA for the CDR3: TGTGCCAGCAGCAAAGTGGCTAGCGGGAGGGGTTCGGCCTACGAGCAGTACTTC.

This clone is a singleton in its sample. J is TRBJ1-2 and V is TRBV19; 9 bases line up with TRBD1. CDR3 length equals 15 residues. In germline, CDR1 is LNHDA, CDR2 SQIVND (reference sequence). Trimming cost V 4 bases and J 4 bases; bases outside gene matches: 7. This CDR3 is CASSTEGQGIYGYTF. The CDR3 DNA reads as TGTGCCAGTAGTACCGAAGGACAGGGGATCTATGGCTACACCTTC. Variable domain in full (rest from reference TRBV19 and TRBJ1-2): DGGITQSPKYLFRKEGQNVTLSCEQNLNHDAMYWYRQDPGQGLRLIYYSQIVNDFQKGDIAEGYSVSREKKESFPLTVTSAQKNPTAFYLCASSTEGQGIYGYTFGSGTRLTVV.

The V gene is TRBV5-8, the J gene TRBJ2-7; 11 bases are a match to TRBD1. The CDR3 runs 16 residues. V trimming: 3 bases; J trimming: 3 bases; junction bases outside the gene matches: 8. The germline V gene has CDR1 SGHTS and CDR2 YDEGEE. For the CDR3, the DNA is TGTGCCAGCAGCTACCGGGACAGGGGGAGGTACTACGAGCAGTACTTC. Its translation: CASSYRDRGRYYEQYF.

This chain uses TRBV19 with TRBJ2-7; 8 nucleotides align to TRBD2. Germline V gene sequence: CDR1 LNHDA, CDR2 SQIVND (reference sequence). Trimming cost V 8 bases and J 3 bases; bases outside gene matches: 12. CDR3 size: 15 residues. The CDR3 bases are TGTGCCAGTCGAGGGGCAGCGGGAGTCGGCTACGAGCAGTACTTC. Protein: CASRGAAGVGYEQYF.

This chain connects TRBV5-1 to TRBJ2-7; no clear D. This CDR3 has 15 residues. Trimming pared 0 bases from V and 1 base from J, leaving 11 bases between. Germline CDR1 reads SGHRS; CDR2 reads YFSETQ. The CDR3 loop is CASSLAFGISYEQYF. For the CDR3, the DNA is TGCGCCAGCAGCTTGGCGTTCGGTATTTCCTACGAGCAGTACTTC.

J is TRBJ2-7 and V is TRBV7-3; a weak D match, TRBD1 (6 bases). The V gene's germline CDR1 is SGHTA and CDR2 FQGTGA. Trimming shortened V by 1 base and J by 5 bases, and 9 bases separated the two germline ends. The CDR3 extends over 13 amino acids. As DNA, the CDR3 is TGTGCCAGCAGCTTAAGGGGGCCCGACGAGCAGTACTTC. Translation: CASSLRGPDEQYF.

The rearrangement joins TRBV3-1 (or the pseudogene TRBV3-2) to TRBJ2-7; tentative D call: TRBD2 (5 bases). Trimming left V 6 bases short and J 8 bases short, with 14 bases between. This CDR3 contains 12 residues. Germline assignment: CDR1 LGHDT and CDR2 YNNKEL (reference sequence). For the CDR3, the DNA is TGTGCCAGCAGGCGACCCCCCGGGAAGCAGTACTTC. This codes for CASRRPPGKQYF.

This chain links TRBV3-1 (or the pseudogene TRBV3-2) with TRBJ1-2; TRBD1 is a possible D gene (6 bases). Germline lookup yields CDR1 LGHDT and CDR2 YNNKEL (reference sequence). The CDR3 totals 15 residues. Trimming took 8 bases from V and 1 from J, leaving 17 bases between them. CDR3 in amino acids: CASGARTANNYGYTF. The CDR3 coding sequence is TGTGCCAGCGGGGCCAGGACAGCCAATAACTATGGCTACACCTTC.

The chain has TRBV27 and TRBJ2-1, with 10 bases lining up with TRBD1. The ends lost 6 bases at V and 0 bases at J; junction bases unmatched: 20. CDR1 is MNHEY, CDR2 SMNVEV, per germline (reference sequence). The CDR3 loop spans 21 amino acids. The CDR3 is CASSYLRGQGGMGHSYNEQFF. CDR3 in DNA: TGTGCCAGCAGCTACCTTCGAGGACAGGGGGGTATGGGACACTCCTACAATGAGCAGTTCTTC.

The chain carries TRBV28 and TRBJ1-3; D ambiguous. This CDR3 region has 14 residues. The V end was cut by 7 bases, the J end by 0 bases, with 10 bases between. CDR1 and CDR2 from the germline V gene are MDHEN and SYDVKM. The CDR3 sequence is CASNIHSSGNTIYF. CDR3 nucleotides: TGTGCCAGCAACATTCACAGCTCTGGAAACACCATATATTTT.

The genes are TRBV28 and TRBJ1-2, with D maybe TRBD1 (5 bases). This CDR3 is 15 amino acids long. Germline CDR1 is MDHEN and CDR2 is SYDVKM. Trimming shortened V by 3 bases and J by 5 bases, and 16 bases separated the two germline ends. The chain's CDR3 is CASSLVSGAGYGYTF. In nucleotides, the CDR3 is TGTGCCAGCAGTTTGGTCAGCGGGGCGGGGTATGGCTACACCTTC.

The chain uses TRBV6-5 and TRBJ1-1, with a tentative D call TRBD1 (6 bases). Trimming removed 5 bases from V and 5 bases from J, with 12 bases in between. This CDR3 spans 13 amino acids. CDR1 MNHEY and CDR2 SVGAGI come from the germline V gene. CDR3 sequence: CASSRNRVTEAFF. The CDR3 nucleotides read TGTGCCAGCAGTAGAAACAGGGTGACTGAAGCTTTCTTT.

This clone was observed a handful of times. The chain has TRBV9 and TRBJ2-7; weak D call: TRBD2 (7 bases). The length of the CDR3 is 14 residues. V shed 0 bases and J shed 2 bases, with 9 bases lying between them. Germline V gene data show CDR1 as SGDLS and CDR2 as YYNGEE. CDR3 bases: TGTGCCAGCAGCGTAGAGGGGGGGCCCTACGAGCAGTACTTC. Translated, it gives CASSVEGGPYEQYF.

The chain combines TRBV28 with TRBJ1-6, with TRBD1 matching over 11 bases. CDR1 MDHEN and CDR2 SYDVKM come from the germline V gene. The CDR3 loop spans 15 amino acids. V shed 6 bases, J shed 7 bases, and the junction held 5 bases outside the gene matches. The DNA of the CDR3 is TGTGCCAGCAGAGGGGGACAGGGGGTAAATTCACCCCTCCACTTT. This sequence encodes CASRGGQGVNSPLHF.

V usage is TRBV27 and J usage is TRBJ2-1; a weak D match, TRBD2 (5 bases). This CDR3 is 15 amino acids long. Germline V gene lookup returns CDR1 MNHEY and CDR2 SMNVEV (reference sequence). Trimming took off 5 bases at V and 0 bases at J, with 11 bases between the two ends. This CDR3 is CASSRAGLSYNEQFF. The CDR3 DNA is TGTGCCAGCAGTCGGGCGGGCCTCTCCTACAATGAGCAGTTCTTC.

The chain carries TRBV4-3 and TRBJ2-7, with D perhaps TRBD2 (5 bases). V lost 1 base and J 0 bases, leaving 7 bases between the germline ends. The CDR3 is 14 amino acids. Per germline, CDR1 LGHNA and CDR2 YSLEER. DNA of the CDR3: TGCGCCAGCAGCCAAGGGGGAGTCTCCTACGAGCAGTACTTC. Translated: CASSQGGVSYEQYF.

As regards this clone: One end of the junction does not line up with germline, which may come from a read error. The chain has TRBV5-5 and TRBJ1-6, with D possibly matching TRBD1 (5 bases). Germline values: CDR1 SGHKS, CDR2 YYEKEE (reference sequence). The CDR3 runs 14 residues. This chain's CDR3 is CASNLIGGGSPLHF. The CDR3 DNA sequence: TGTGCCAGCAACTTGATTGGGGGAGGTTCACCCCTCCACTTT.

The J gene is TRBJ2-1, the V gene TRBV7-9, with 7 nucleotides matching TRBD2. Germline V gives CDR1 SEHNR, CDR2 FQNEAQ (reference sequence). V shed 5 bases, J shed 3 bases, and the junction held 13 bases outside the gene matches. The CDR3 contains 17 residues. The chain's CDR3 is CASSPTVRAGSYNEQFF. The CDR3 region has the DNA TGTGCCAGCAGCCCGACTGTCAGAGCGGGGAGCTACAATGAGCAGTTCTTC.

This clone has just a few counts. The CDR3: CASSQTGAGTEAFF. Here the CDR3 DNA reads TGTGCCAGCAGTCAGACAGGGGCCGGGACTGAAGCTTTCTTT. The V and J genes are TRBV27 and TRBJ1-1; 8 positions agree with TRBD1. The germline V gene has CDR1 MNHEY and CDR2 SMNVEV (reference sequence). The trim removed 5 bases at V and 5 bases at J, leaving 7 bases unmatched. The CDR3 runs to 14 residues.

The chain is built from TRBV28 and TRBJ2-7; 8 bases match TRBD1. Germline V gene data show CDR1 as MDHEN and CDR2 as SYDVKM. The V gene end was trimmed by 6 bases and the J gene end by 3 bases; junction bases not matched to a gene: 10. The CDR3 totals 15 residues. The CDR3 loop reads CASRDRQGWSYEQYF. The CDR3 bases are TGTGCCAGCAGGGACCGACAGGGGTGGAGCTACGAGCAGTACTTC.